The entry below gives a single T cell receptor (beta chain) sequence along with its context. Each contributor possessed a minimum of one pre-ART and a minimum of two post-ART PBMC samples. Amounts of about 0.9-11 million cryopreserved PBMC were held in the samples before DNA extraction. These data belong to a study of long-term antiretroviral therapy in people with HIV. The CDR3 totals 14 residues. Unmatched junction bases numbered 7, after V lost 6 bases and J lost 0 bases. Germline V gene sequence: CDR1 SQVTM, CDR2 ANQGSEA. A v3.0 immunoSEQ assay was performed at survey level. Clones were sequenced by immunoSEQ multiplex PCR, and TCRdb holds only the in-frame ones, with some missing. This sample has about 25,000 clones, with about 86% found just once.

This rearrangement joins TRBV29-1 to TRBJ2-7, with TRBD1 matching over 8 bases. The sample consisted of unsorted PBMCs, taken 0.7 years before starting antiretroviral therapy. The TCR originated in a man younger than 40 with HIV. The CDR3 is CSVSAGGSSYEQYF. The CDR3 DNA sequence: TGCAGCGTCTCCGCAGGGGGCAGCTCCTACGAGCAGTACTTC.